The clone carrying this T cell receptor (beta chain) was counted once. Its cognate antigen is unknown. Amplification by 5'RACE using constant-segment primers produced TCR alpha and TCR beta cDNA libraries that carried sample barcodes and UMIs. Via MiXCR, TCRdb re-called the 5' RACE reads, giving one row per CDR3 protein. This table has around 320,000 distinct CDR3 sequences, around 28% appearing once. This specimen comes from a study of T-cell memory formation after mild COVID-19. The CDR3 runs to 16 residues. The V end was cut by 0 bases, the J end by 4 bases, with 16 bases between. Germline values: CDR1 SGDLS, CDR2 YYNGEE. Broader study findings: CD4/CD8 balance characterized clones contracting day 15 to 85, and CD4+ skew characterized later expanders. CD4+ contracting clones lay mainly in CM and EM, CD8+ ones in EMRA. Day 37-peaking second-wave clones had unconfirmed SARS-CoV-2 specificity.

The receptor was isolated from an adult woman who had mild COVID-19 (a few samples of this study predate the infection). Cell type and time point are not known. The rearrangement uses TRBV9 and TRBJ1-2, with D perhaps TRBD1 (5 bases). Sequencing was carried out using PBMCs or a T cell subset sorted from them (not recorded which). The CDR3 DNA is TGTGCCAGCAGCGTAGTTGGGGACGGAAAACGCTATGGCTACACCTTC. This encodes CASSVVGDGKRYGYTF.